A selection of T cell receptor beta chains follows, all from one sample in a study of blood T cell repertoires in COVID-19. Method: immunoSEQ multiplex PCR; TCRdb's copy keeps in-frame clones and lacks some. The table has tens of thousands of clones, more than 80% seen once. Sequenced input: peripheral blood. These receptor sequences come from a woman between 70 and 85 years old with acute or convalescent COVID-19. Both conserved end residues are part of each CDR3. The D gene is left open where the match is weak. Expanded clones get a size class; other rows say once, few or many, or leave the size out.

V	J	D	size	CDR3	DNA
TRBV6-2/TRBV6-3	TRBJ1-5	.	.	CASSFNRVNSNQPQHF	TGTGCCAGCAGTTTCAACAGGGTTAATAGCAATCAGCCCCAGCATTTT
TRBV10-2	TRBJ1-2	TRBD1	.	CASTPGQGRIGYTF	TGCGCCAGCACCCCGGGACAGGGGAGGATCGGCTACACCTTC
TRBV2	TRBJ1-1	.	once	CARQQHMNTEAFF	TGTGCCCGACAACAGCATATGAACACTGAAGCTTTCTTT
TRBV6-5	TRBJ1-1	TRBD1	.	CASTAGGWDTEAFF	TGTGCCAGCACCGCAGGGGGCTGGGACACTGAAGCTTTCTTT
TRBV7-2	TRBJ2-3	TRBD2	few	CASSITSGRTDTQYF	TGTGCCAGCAGCATCACTAGCGGACGCACAGATACGCAGTATTTT
TRBV18	TRBJ1-4	.	.	CASSRMNDRGEVFF	TGTGCCAGCTCCCGAATGAACGACCGGGGAGAAGTGTTTTTT
TRBV6-5	TRBJ1-5	.	.	CACSRTGVNQPQHF	TGTGCCTGCTCCAGGACCGGGGTAAATCAGCCCCAGCATTTT
TRBV9	TRBJ2-5	TRBD2	.	CASSSGGLAGGPMETQYF	TGTGCCAGCAGCTCCGGGGGACTAGCGGGGGGGCCTATGGAGACCCAGTACTTC
TRBV7-9	TRBJ1-2	.	.	CASSPRQGRAYGYTF	TGTGCCAGCAGCCCCCGTCAGGGCAGGGCCTATGGCTACACCTTC
TRBV4-1	TRBJ1-1	TRBD1	.	CASSPGQGQAEAFF	TGCGCCAGCAGCCCCGGACAGGGTCAGGCTGAAGCTTTCTTT
TRBV2	TRBJ2-2	.	.	CASTTPVASQLNTGELFF	TGTGCCAGCACTACCCCCGTGGCTAGCCAATTGAACACCGGGGAGCTGTTTTTT
TRBV5-4	TRBJ2-3	TRBD2	.	CASSLPGTSGGARDTQYF	TGTGCCAGCAGCCTACCCGGGACTAGCGGGGGGGCTCGGGATACGCAGTATTTT
TRBV6-6	TRBJ1-1	TRBD1	few	CASSLDRDVEAFF	TGTGCCAGCAGCCTGGACAGGGATGTTGAAGCTTTCTTT
TRBV11-2	TRBJ2-6	.	few	CASSLEFRGSGANVLTF	TGTGCCAGCAGCTTAGAATTTCGGGGCTCTGGGGCCAACGTCCTGACTTTC
TRBV6-5	TRBJ2-1	.	.	CASAGDMDNEQFF	TGTGCCAGCGCAGGGGATATGGACAATGAGCAGTTCTTC
TRBV27	TRBJ1-4	.	.	CASSFRGAEYEKLFF	TGTGCCAGCAGTTTCCGGGGAGCAGAGTATGAAAAACTGTTTTTT
TRBV5-4	TRBJ1-1	.	.	CASRPIPDGGRAFF	TGTGCCAGCAGACCTATTCCGGACGGGGGACGAGCTTTCTTT
TRBV11-3	TRBJ2-2	.	once	CASSLVGLPNTGELFF	TGTGCCAGCAGCTTAGTTGGACTACCTAACACCGGGGAGCTGTTTTTT
TRBV2	TRBJ2-5	TRBD1	once	CARKDRGLRETQYF	TGTGCCAGGAAGGACAGGGGCCTCCGGGAGACCCAGTACTTC
TRBV5-4	TRBJ2-7	TRBD1	.	CASSLARSVTGADEQYF	TGTGCCAGCAGCTTGGCTCGCTCGGTAACAGGGGCCGACGAGCAGTACTTC
TRBV9	TRBJ2-2	TRBD1	once	CASSGGQGRTGELFF	TGTGCCAGCAGCGGGGGACAGGGCCGCACCGGGGAGCTGTTTTTT
TRBV4-1	TRBJ2-7	.	.	CASSQDMGQGTYEQYF	TGCGCCAGCAGCCAAGATATGGGCCAGGGAACCTACGAGCAGTACTTC
TRBV6-1	TRBJ2-5	TRBD1	.	CASSEMAGGTETQYF	TGTGCCAGCAGTGAAATGGCAGGGGGCACCGAGACCCAGTACTTC
TRBV7-2	TRBJ2-2	TRBD2	.	CASIGGGAGSGELFF	TGTGCCAGCATCGGCGGGGGGGCCGGTTCCGGGGAGCTGTTTTTT
TRBV7-2	TRBJ2-5	.	.	CASSFRAGETQYF	TGTGCCAGCAGCTTCCGGGCGGGGGAGACCCAGTACTTC
TRBV5-6	TRBJ2-7	.	.	CASSSYSRGSYEQYF	TGTGCCAGCAGCTCGTACAGCAGGGGCTCCTACGAGCAGTACTTC
TRBV4-3	TRBJ2-2	TRBD1	.	CASSQDRGLTGELFF	TGCGCCAGCAGCCAGGACAGGGGGCTTACCGGGGAGCTGTTTTTT
TRBV7-9	TRBJ1-2	.	.	CASSSRDYGYTF	TGTGCCAGCAGCTCCCGGGACTATGGCTACACCTTC
TRBV9	TRBJ2-7	.	once	CASSQDYAYEQYF	TGTGCCAGCAGCCAAGACTACGCCTACGAGCAGTACTTC
TRBV3-1/TRBV3-2	TRBJ1-2	.	.	CASSQEWAGLNGYTF	TGTGCCAGCAGCCAAGAATGGGCAGGGCTTAACGGCTACACCTTC
TRBV27	TRBJ1-1	TRBD1	.	CASSLGTDWMNTEAFF	TGTGCCAGCAGTTTAGGGACAGATTGGATGAACACTGAAGCTTTCTTT
TRBV6-6	TRBJ2-7	.	.	CASSYSLSYEQYF	TGTGCCAGCAGTTACAGCCTCTCCTACGAGCAGTACTTC
TRBV6-5	TRBJ1-1	TRBD1	.	CASSYSGGRTEAFF	TGTGCCAGCAGTTACTCAGGGGGCCGAACTGAAGCTTTCTTT
TRBV13	TRBJ2-7	.	.	CASSLVYEQYF	TGTGCCAGCAGCTTAGTATACGAGCAGTACTTC
TRBV5-6	TRBJ1-2	.	.	CASSREYGYTF	TGTGCCAGCAGCCGAGAGTATGGCTACACCTTC
TRBV19	TRBJ1-4	.	.	CASSIGQSEKLFF	TGTGCCAGTAGTATTGGGCAGTCTGAAAAACTGTTTTTT
TRBV11-2	TRBJ1-1	.	.	CASSWRHTEAFF	TGTGCCAGCAGCTGGAGGCACACTGAAGCTTTCTTT
TRBV19	TRBJ2-7	.	.	CASSNQGSVYEQYF	TGTGCCAGTAGTAACCAGGGGTCCGTCTACGAGCAGTACTTC
TRBV3-1/TRBV3-2	TRBJ1-6	.	.	CASSLLPGRSHNSPLHF	TGTGCCAGCAGCCTTCTCCCGGGGAGGTCCCATAATTCACCCCTCCACTTT